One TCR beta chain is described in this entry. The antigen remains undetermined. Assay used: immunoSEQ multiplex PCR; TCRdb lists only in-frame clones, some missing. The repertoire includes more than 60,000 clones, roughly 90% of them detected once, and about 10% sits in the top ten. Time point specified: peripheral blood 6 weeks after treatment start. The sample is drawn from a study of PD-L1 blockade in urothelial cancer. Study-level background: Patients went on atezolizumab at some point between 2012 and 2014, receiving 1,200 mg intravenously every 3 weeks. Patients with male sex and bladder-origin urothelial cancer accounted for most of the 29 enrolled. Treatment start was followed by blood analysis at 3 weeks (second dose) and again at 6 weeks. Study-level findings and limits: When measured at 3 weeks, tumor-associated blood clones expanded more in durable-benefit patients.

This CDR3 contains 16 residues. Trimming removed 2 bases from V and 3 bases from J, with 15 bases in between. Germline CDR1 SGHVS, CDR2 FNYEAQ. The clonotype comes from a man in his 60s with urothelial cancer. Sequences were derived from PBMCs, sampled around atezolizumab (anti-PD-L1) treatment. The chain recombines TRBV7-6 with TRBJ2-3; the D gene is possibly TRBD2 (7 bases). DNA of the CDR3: TGTGCCAGCAGCTTAAGTCGGGGGGCTCAGACAGATACGCAGTATTTT. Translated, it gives CASSLSRGAQTDTQYF.